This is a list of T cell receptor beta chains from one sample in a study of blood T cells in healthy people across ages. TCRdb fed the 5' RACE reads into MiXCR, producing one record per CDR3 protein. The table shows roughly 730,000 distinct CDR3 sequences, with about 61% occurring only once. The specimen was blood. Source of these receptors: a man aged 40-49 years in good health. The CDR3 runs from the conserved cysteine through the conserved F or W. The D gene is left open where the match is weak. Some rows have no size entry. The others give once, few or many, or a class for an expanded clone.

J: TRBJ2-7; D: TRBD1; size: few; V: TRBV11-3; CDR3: CASSSPRQGAYEQYF; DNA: TGTGCCAGCAGCTCCCCGCGACAGGGGGCTTACGAGCAGTACTTC
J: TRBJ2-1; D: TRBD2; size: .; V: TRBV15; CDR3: CATSRDGGAYNEQFF; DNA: TGTGCCACCAGCAGAGATGGGGGGGCCTACAATGAGCAGTTCTTC
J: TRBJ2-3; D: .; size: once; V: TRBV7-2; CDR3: CASSLTRDAQYF; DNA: TGTGCCAGCAGCCTGACTCGGGATGCGCAGTATTTT
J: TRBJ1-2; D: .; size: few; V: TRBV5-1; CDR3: CASSLEGRTHYGYTF; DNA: TGCGCCAGCAGCTTGGAAGGTCGGACACACTATGGCTACACCTTC
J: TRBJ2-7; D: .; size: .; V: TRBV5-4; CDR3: CASSPDFYEQYF; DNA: TGTGCCAGCAGCCCGGACTTTTACGAGCAGTACTTC
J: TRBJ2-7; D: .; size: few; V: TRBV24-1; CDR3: CATSDFGQGSYNEQYF; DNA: TGTGCCACCAGTGATTTCGGTCAGGGCTCCTACAATGAGCAGTACTTC
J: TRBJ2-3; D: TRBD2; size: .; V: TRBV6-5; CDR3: CASSYSPREVGSDTRYF; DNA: TGTGCCAGCAGTTACTCGCCGCGGGAGGTGGGATCAGATACGCGGTATTTT
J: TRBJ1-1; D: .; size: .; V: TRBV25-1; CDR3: CASSVRGATEAFF; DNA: TGTGCCAGCAGTGTTAGGGGGGCCACTGAAGCTTTCTTT
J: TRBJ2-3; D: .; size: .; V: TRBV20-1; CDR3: CSASAADTQYF; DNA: TGCAGTGCTAGTGCGGCAGATACGCAGTATTTT
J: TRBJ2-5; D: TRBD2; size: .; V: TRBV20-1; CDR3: CSAAGGGETQYF; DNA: TGCAGTGCAGCGGGGGGAGGGGAGACCCAGTACTTC
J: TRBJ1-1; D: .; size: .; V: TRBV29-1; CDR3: CSVGWPIPEAFF; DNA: TGCAGCGTTGGTTGGCCTATTCCTGAAGCTTTCTTT
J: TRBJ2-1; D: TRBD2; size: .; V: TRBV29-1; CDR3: CSLGTSGAASETQFF; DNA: TGCAGCTTGGGGACTAGCGGAGCTGCGTCGGAGACCCAGTTCTTC
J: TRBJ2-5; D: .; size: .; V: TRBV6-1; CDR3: CASSEALLGGGEQETQYF; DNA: TGTGCCAGCAGTGAAGCGCTTCTGGGAGGGGGCGAGCAAGAGACCCAGTACTTC
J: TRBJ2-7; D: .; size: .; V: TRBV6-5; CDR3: CASSARDNSYEQYF; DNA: TGTGCCAGCAGCGCCCGGGACAACTCCTACGAGCAGTACTTC
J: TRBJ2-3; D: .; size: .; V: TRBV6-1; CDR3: CASSTRQTFTDTQYF; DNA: TGTGCCAGCAGTACCCGACAGACCTTCACAGATACGCAGTATTTT